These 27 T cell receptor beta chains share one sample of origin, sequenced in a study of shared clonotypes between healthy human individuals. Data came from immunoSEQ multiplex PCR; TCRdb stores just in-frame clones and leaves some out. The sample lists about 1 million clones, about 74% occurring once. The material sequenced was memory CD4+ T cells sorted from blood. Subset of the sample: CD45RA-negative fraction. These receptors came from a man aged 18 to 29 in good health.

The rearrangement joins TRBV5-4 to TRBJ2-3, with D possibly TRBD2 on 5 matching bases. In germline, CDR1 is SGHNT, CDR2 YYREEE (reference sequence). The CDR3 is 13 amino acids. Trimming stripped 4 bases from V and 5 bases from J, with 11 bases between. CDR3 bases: TGTGCCAGCAGCCCCGGAGGCAGAGATACGCAGTATTTT. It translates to CASSPGGRDTQYF.

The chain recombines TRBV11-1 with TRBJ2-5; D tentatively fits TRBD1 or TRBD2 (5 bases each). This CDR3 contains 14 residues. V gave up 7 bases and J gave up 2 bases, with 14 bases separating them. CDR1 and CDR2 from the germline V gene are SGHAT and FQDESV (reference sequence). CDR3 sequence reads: CASNLRGVQETQYF. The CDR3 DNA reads TGTGCCAGCAACCTCCGAGGGGTTCAAGAGACCCAGTACTTC.

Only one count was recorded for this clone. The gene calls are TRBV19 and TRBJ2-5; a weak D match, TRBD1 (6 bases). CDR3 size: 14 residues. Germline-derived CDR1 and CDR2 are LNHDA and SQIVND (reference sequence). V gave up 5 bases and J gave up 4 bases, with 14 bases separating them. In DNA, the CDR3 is TGTGCCAGTAGTCCCGGGACAACCAGAGAGACCCAGTACTTC. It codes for CASSPGTTRETQYF.

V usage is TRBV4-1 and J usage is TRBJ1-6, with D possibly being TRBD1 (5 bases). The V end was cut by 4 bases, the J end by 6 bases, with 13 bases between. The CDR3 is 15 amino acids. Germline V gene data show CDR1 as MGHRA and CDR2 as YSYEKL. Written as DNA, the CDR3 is TGCGCCAGCAGCCTCGGGGGGGTAGGTAATTCACCCCTCCACTTT. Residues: CASSLGGVGNSPLHF.

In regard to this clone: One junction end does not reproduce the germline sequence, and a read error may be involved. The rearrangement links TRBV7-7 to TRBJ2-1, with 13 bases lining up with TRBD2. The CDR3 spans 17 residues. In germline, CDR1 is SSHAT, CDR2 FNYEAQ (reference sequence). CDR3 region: CASSLVTSGRASNEQFF. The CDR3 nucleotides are TGTGCTAGCAGCTTAGTAACTAGCGGGAGGGCGTCGAATGAGCAGTTCTTC.

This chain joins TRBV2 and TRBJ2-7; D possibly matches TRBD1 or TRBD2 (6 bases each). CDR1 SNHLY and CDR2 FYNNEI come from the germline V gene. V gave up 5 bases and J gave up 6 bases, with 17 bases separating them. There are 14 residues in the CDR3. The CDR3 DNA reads TGTGCCAGCAGTAGGGGGGACCTCCCCCCCGAGCAGTACTTC. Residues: CASSRGDLPPEQYF.

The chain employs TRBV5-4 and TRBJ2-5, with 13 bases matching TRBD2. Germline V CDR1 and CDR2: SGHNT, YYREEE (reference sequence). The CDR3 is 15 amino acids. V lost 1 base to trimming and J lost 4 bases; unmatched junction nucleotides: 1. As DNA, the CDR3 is TGTGCCAGCAGCTTGTGGACTAGCGGGGGAGAGACCCAGTACTTC. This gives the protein CASSLWTSGGETQYF.

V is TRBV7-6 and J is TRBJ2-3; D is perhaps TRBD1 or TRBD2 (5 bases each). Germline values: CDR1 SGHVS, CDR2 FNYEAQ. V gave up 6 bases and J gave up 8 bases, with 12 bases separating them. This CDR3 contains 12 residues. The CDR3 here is CASRSDGGTQYF. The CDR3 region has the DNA TGTGCCAGCAGATCCGATGGGGGTACGCAGTATTTT.

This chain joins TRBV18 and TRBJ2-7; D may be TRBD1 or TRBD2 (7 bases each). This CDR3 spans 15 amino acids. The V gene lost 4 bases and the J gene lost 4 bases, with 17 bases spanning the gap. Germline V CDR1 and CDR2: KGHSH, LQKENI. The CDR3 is CASSLTTGEGYEQYF. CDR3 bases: TGTGCCAGCTCACTAACTACAGGGGAGGGTTACGAGCAGTACTTC.

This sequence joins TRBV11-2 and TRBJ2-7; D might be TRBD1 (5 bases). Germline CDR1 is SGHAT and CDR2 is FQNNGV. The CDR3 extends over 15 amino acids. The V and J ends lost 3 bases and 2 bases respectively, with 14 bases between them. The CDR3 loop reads CASSFSRQSTYEQYF. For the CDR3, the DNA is TGTGCCAGCAGCTTCTCCCGACAGTCAACCTACGAGCAGTACTTC. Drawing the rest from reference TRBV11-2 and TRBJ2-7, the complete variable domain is EAGVAQSPRYKIIEKRQSVAFWCNPISGHATLYWYQQILGQGPKLLIQFQNNGVVDDSQLPKDRFSAERLKGVDSTLKIQPAKLEDSAVYLCASSFSRQSTYEQYFGPGTRLTVT.

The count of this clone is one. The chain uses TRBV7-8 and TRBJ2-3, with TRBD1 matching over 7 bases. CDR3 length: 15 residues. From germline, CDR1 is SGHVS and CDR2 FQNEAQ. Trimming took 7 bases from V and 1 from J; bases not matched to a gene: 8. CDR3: CASNPRQGGTDTQYF. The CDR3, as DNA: TGTGCCAGCAACCCCAGACAGGGAGGCACAGATACGCAGTATTTT.

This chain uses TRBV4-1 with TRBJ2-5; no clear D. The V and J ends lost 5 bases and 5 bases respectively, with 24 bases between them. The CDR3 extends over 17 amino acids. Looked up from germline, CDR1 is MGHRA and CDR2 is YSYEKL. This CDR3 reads CASSVPERGLVIETQYF. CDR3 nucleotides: TGCGCCAGCAGCGTCCCCGAGCGCGGCCTCGTCATTGAGACCCAGTACTTC.

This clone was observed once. In DNA form, the CDR3 reads TGTGCCAGCAGGAAAACGGGGAATGAAAAACTGTTTTTT. Amino acids: CASRKTGNEKLFF. The V gene is TRBV27, the J gene TRBJ1-4; no firm D call. Trimming stripped 6 bases from V and 5 bases from J, with 10 bases between. The CDR3 is 13 residues long. CDR1 MNHEY and CDR2 SMNVEV come from the germline V gene (reference sequence).

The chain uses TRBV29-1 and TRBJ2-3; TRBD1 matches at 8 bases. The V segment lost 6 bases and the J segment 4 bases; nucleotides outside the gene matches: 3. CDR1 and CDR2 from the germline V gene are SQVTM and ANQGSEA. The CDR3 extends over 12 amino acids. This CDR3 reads CSVLQGADTQYF. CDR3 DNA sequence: TGCAGCGTGTTACAGGGGGCAGATACGCAGTATTTT.

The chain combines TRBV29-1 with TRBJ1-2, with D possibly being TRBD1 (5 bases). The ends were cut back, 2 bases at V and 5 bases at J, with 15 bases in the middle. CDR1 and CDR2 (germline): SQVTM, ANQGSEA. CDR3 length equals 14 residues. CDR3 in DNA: TGCAGCGTTGAACGGGACGTCGATGGGTATGGCTACACCTTC. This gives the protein CSVERDVDGYGYTF.

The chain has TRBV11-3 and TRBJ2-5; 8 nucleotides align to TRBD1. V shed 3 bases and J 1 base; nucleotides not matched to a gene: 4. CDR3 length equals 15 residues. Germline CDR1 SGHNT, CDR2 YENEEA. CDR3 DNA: TGTGCCAGCAGCTTTAGGACAGGGACCCAAGAGACCCAGTACTTC. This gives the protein CASSFRTGTQETQYF.

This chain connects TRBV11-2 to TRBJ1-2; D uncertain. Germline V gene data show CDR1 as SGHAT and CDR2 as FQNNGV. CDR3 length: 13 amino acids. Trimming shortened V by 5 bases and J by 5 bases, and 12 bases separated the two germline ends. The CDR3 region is CASSPDRAYGYTF. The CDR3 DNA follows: TGTGCCAGCAGCCCGGACCGAGCTTATGGCTACACCTTC. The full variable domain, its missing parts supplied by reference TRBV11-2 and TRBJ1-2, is EAGVAQSPRYKIIEKRQSVAFWCNPISGHATLYWYQQILGQGPKLLIQFQNNGVVDDSQLPKDRFSAERLKGVDSTLKIQPAKLEDSAVYLCASSPDRAYGYTFGSGTRLTVV.

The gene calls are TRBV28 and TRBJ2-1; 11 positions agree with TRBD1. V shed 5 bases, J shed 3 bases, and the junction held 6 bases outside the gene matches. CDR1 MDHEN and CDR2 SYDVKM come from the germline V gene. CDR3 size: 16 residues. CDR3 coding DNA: TGTGCCAGCAGTGCCGCCGGGACAGGGGGCTACAATGAGCAGTTCTTC. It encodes CASSAAGTGGYNEQFF.

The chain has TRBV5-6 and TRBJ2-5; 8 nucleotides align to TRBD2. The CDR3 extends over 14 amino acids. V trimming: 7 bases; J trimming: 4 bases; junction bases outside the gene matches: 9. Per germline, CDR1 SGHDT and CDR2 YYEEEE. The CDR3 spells CASAGAGGGETQYF. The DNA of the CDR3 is TGTGCCAGCGCGGGGGCGGGAGGTGGAGAGACCCAGTACTTC.

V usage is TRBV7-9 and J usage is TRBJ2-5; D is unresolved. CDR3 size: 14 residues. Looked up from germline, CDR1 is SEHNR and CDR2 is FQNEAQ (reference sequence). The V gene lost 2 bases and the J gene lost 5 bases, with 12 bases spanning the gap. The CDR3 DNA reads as TGTGCCAGCAGCTTAATCTCCCTCGGGGAGACCCAGTACTTC. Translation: CASSLISLGETQYF.

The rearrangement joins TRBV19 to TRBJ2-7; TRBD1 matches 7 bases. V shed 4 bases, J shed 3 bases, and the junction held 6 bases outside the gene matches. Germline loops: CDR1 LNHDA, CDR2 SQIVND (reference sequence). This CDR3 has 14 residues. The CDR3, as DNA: TGTGCCAGTAGTAAACAGGGGAGCAGCTACGAGCAGTACTTC. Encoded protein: CASSKQGSSYEQYF.

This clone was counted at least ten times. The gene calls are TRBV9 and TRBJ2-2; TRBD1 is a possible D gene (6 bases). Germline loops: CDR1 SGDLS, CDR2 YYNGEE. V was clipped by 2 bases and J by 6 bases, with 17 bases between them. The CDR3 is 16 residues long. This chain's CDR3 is CASSVGQGRNPGELFF. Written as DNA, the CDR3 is TGTGCCAGCAGCGTCGGGCAGGGGCGAAACCCCGGGGAGCTGTTTTTT.

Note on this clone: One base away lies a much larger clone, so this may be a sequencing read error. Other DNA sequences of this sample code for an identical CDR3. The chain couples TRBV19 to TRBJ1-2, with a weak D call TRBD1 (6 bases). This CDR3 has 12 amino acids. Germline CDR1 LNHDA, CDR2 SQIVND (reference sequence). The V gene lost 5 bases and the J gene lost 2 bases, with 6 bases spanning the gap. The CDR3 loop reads CASSGQNYGYTF. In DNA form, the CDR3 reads TGTGCCAGTAGTGGACAGAACTATGGCTACACCTTC.

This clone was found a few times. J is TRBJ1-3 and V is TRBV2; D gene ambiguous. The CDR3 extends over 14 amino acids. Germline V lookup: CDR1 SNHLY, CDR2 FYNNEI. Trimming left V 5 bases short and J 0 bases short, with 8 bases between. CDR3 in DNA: TGTGCCAGCAGTAACACGTTCTCTGGAAACACCATATATTTT. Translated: CASSNTFSGNTIYF.

In nucleotides, the CDR3 is TGCAGCGTTGAAAGGGGAGGAGGAGATACGCAGTATTTT. The encoded protein is CSVERGGGDTQYF. This chain connects TRBV29-1 to TRBJ2-3; TRBD2 is a possible D gene (6 bases). This CDR3 contains 13 residues. Germline V gene lookup returns CDR1 SQVTM and CDR2 ANQGSEA. The V and J ends lost 2 bases and 5 bases respectively, with 11 bases between them.

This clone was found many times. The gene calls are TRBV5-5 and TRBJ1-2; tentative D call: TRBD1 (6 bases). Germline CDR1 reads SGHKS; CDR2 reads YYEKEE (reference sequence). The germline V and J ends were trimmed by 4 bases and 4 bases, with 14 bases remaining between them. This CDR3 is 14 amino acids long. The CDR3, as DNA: TGTGCCAGCAGCGCCTCCACAGGGCGCTATGGCTACACCTTC. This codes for CASSASTGRYGYTF.

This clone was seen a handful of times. This CDR3 reads CASSIGRVETQYF. The CDR3 bases are TGTGCCAGCAGCATTGGCAGGGTAGAGACCCAGTACTTC. V gene TRBV5-4 combines with J gene TRBJ2-5, with TRBD1 as a possible D gene (5 bases). This CDR3 is built from 13 residues. Deletions cut 4 bases from V and 4 bases from J, with 11 bases between. CDR1 is SGHNT, CDR2 YYREEE, per germline (reference sequence).